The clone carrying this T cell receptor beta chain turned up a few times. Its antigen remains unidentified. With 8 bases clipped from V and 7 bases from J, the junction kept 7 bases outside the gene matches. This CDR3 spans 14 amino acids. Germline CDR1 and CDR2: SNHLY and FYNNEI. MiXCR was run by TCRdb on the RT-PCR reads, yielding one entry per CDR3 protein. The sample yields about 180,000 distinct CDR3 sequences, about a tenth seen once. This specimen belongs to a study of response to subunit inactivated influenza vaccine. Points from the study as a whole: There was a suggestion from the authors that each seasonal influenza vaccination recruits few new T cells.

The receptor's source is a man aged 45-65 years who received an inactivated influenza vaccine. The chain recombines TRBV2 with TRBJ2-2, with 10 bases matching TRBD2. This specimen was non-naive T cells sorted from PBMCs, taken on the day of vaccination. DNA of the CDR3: TGTGCCAGCGGGGCTAGCGGGAGAGTCGGGGAGCTGTTTTTT. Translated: CASGASGRVGELFF.